The entry that follows covers one TCR beta chain sequence. The sample comes from a study of shared clonotypes between healthy human individuals. It was CD45RO-negative cells, positively selected for CCR7, that made up naive CD8 cells, with terminally differentiated effector memory CD45RA+ cells excluded. TCRdb's table, derived via immunoSEQ multiplex PCR, lists solely in-frame clones and lacks some. The table lists roughly 1,800,000 clones, about 95% of them singletons, with around 1.2% in the top ten. The CDR3 loop spans 14 amino acids. From germline, CDR1 is SGHNT and CDR2 YENEEA. V shed 5 bases and J shed 5 bases, with 15 bases lying between them.

The V and J genes are TRBV11-3 and TRBJ2-5, with D tentatively TRBD2 (6 bases). This receptor was obtained from a man aged 18 to 29 in good health. Sequencing input: naive CD8+ T cells sorted from blood. As DNA, the CDR3 is TGTGCCAGCAGCCCCCGGGGGATAGCTGAGACCCAGTACTTC. Encoded protein: CASSPRGIAETQYF.